Listed below are T cell receptor beta chains from one sample, sequenced in a study of T cells after yellow fever vaccination. TCRdb re-analysed the 5' RACE reads in MiXCR, keeping a single row per CDR3 protein. Found here are 320,000 or so distinct CDR3 sequences, around 8.1% of them singletons; the top ten hold approximately 16%. The sequences come from PBMCs, collected more than 35 days after the first yellow fever vaccination. Receptor source: a man younger than 30 who received the YFV17D yellow fever vaccine. Both conserved end residues are trimmed from each CDR3.

v_gene	CDR3aa
TRBV18	ASSPPSGGVAYEQY
TRBV12-3/TRBV12-4	ATHPGLAGGIWETQY
TRBV6-5	ASSYSIWVPLYGYT
TRBV29-1	SVETGSGNTIY
TRBV7-2	ASSPNRGRGETQY
TRBV5-1	ASSFRGGHNEQF
TRBV1	TSSQGSNTEAF
TRBV7-9	ASSSLLSPRYT
TRBV5-5	ASSPTRGRNTEAF
TRBV4-1	ASSQDLRGPSTDTQY
TRBV24-1	ATRGQGGTGELF
TRBV20-1	SAQRGASRNYNEQF
TRBV6-5	ASSYRWDEAF
TRBV7-2	ASSLVRPSGYT
TRBV5-6	ASSLFSGNTIY
TRBV7-2	ASSFRTANSPLH
TRBV4-1	ASSQAPRGGWQPQH
TRBV20-1	SAFRGGGTDTQY
TRBV4-1	ASSQAPGTNYGYT
TRBV4-2	ASSQDLSGALNYGYT
TRBV10-3	AIRDRGAGELF
TRBV3-1	ASSQQGTYGYT